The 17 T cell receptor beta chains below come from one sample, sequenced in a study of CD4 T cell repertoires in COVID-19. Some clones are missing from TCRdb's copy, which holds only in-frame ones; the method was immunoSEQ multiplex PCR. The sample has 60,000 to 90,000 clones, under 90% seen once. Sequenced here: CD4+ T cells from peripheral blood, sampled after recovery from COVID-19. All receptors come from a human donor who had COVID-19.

CDR3 DNA sequence: TGTGCCAGCAGCTTAGGAGCGGGAGGGGGGAATACGCAGTATTTT. It specifies CASSLGAGGGNTQYF. The chain couples TRBV7-2 to TRBJ2-3, with 10 bases fitting TRBD2. V gave up 1 base and J gave up 7 bases; unmatched junction bases: 5. Germline V lookup: CDR1 SGHTA, CDR2 FQGNSA. This CDR3 spans 15 amino acids. Supplemented by reference TRBV7-2 and TRBJ2-3, the full variable domain reads GAGVSQSPSNKVTEKGKDVELRCDPISGHTALYWYRQSLGQGLEFLIYFQGNSAPDKSGLPSDRFSAERTGGSVSTLTIQRTQQEDSAVYLCASSLGAGGGNTQYFGPGTRLTVL.

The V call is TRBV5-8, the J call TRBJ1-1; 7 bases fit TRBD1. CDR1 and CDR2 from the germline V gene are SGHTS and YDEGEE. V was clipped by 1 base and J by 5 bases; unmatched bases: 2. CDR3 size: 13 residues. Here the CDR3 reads CASSLQGGTEAFF. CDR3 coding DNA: TGTGCCAGCAGCTTGCAGGGGGGAACTGAAGCTTTCTTT.

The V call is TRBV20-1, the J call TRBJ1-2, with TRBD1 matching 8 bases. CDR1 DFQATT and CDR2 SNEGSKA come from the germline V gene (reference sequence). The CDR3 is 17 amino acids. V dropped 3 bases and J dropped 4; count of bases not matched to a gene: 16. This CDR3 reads CSASVWQGASRGYGYTF. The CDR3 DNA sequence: TGCAGTGCTAGTGTTTGGCAGGGGGCGTCGAGGGGCTATGGCTACACCTTC.

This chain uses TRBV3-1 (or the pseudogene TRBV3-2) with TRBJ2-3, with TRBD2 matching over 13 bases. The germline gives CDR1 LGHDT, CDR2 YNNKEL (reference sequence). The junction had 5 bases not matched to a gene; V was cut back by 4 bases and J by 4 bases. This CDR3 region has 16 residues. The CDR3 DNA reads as TGTGCCAGCAGCCTTGGACTAGCGGGAGCTGCAGATACGCAGTATTTT. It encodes CASSLGLAGAADTQYF.

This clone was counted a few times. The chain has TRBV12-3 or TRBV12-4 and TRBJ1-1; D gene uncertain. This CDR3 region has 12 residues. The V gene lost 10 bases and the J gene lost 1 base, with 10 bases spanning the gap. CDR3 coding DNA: TGTGCCACCGCACGGGGGAACACTGAAGCTTTCTTT. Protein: CATARGNTEAFF.

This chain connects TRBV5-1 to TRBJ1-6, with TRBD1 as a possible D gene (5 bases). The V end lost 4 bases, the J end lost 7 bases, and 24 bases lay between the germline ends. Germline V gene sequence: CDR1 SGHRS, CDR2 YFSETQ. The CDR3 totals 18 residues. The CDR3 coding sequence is TGCGCCAGCAGCCAGGGTCCTGACGCTTGGGTTGAGAATTCACCCCTCCACTTT. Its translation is CASSQGPDAWVENSPLHF.

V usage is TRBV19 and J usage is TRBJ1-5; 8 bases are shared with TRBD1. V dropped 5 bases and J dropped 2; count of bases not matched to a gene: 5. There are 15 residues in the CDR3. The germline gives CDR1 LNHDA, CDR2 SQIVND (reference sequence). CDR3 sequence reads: CASSSQGAGNQPQHF. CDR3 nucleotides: TGTGCCAGTAGTTCCCAGGGGGCAGGCAATCAGCCCCAGCATTTT.

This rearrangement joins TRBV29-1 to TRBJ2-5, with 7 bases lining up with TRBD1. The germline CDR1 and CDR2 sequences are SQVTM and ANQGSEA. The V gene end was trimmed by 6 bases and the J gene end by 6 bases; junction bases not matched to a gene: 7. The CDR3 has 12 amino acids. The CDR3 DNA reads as TGCAGCGTGGACAGGCAAGCGAAGACCCAGTACTTC. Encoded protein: CSVDRQAKTQYF.

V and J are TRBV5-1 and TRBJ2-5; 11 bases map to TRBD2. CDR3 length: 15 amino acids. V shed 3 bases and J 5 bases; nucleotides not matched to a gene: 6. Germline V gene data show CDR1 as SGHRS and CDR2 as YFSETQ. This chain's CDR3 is CASSSRLAGSETQYF. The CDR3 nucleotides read TGCGCCAGCAGCTCTCGACTAGCGGGGTCGGAGACCCAGTACTTC.

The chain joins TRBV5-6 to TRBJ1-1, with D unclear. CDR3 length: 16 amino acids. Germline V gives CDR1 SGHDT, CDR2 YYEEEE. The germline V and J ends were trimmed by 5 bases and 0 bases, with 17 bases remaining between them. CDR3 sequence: CASRLGGLLLNTEAFF. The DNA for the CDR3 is TGTGCCAGCAGACTGGGCGGTCTTTTACTGAACACTGAAGCTTTCTTT.

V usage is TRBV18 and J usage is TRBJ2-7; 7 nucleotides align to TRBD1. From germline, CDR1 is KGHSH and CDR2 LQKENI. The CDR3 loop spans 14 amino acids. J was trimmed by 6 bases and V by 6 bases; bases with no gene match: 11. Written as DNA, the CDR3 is TGTGCCAGCTCGCCGTCGACAGGGTGGGGCGAGCAGTACTTC. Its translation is CASSPSTGWGEQYF. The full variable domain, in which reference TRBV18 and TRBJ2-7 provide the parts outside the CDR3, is NAGVMQNPRHLVRRRGQEARLRCSPMKGHSHVYWYRQLPEEGLKFMVYLQKENIIDESGMPKERFSAEFPKEGPSILRIQQVVRGDSAAYFCASSPSTGWGEQYFGPGTRLTVT.

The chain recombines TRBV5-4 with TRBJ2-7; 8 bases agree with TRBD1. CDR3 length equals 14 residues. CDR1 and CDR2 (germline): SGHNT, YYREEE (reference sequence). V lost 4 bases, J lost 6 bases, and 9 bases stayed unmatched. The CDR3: CASSRTTGVSEQYF. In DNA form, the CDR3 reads TGTGCCAGCAGCCGGACGACAGGGGTCAGCGAGCAGTACTTC.

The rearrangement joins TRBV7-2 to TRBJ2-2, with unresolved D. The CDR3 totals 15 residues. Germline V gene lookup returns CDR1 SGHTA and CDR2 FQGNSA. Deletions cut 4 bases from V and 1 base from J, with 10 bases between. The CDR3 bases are TGTGCCAGCAGCTCCGCCGCTCGGAACACCGGGGAGCTGTTTTTT. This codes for CASSSAARNTGELFF.

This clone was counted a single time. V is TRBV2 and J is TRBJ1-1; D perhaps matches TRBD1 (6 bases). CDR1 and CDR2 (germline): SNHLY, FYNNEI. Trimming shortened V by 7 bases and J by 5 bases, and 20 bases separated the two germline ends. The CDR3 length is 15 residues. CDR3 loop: CASNPPVQGRTEAFF. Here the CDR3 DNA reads TGTGCCAGCAACCCCCCTGTACAGGGTAGGACTGAAGCTTTCTTT.

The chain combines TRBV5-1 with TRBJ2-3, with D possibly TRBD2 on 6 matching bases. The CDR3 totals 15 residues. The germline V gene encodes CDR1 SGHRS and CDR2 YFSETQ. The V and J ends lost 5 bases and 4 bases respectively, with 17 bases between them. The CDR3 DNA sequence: TGCGCCAGCAGACCCGGACTTGGAGGGGCAGATACGCAGTATTTT. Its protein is CASRPGLGGADTQYF.

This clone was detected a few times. CDR3 nucleotide sequence: TGTGCCAGCAGCCAAGAGGGGAGTAACAATTCACCCCTCCACTTT. This encodes CASSQEGSNNSPLHF. The V call is TRBV3-1 (or the pseudogene TRBV3-2), the J call TRBJ1-6, with D hard to call. In germline, CDR1 is LGHDT, CDR2 YNNKEL (reference sequence). The CDR3 runs to 15 residues. Trimming stripped 0 bases from V and 7 bases from J, with 10 bases between.

The CDR3 here is CASSANRAQQYF. The CDR3 DNA reads as TGTGCCAGCAGCGCGAACAGGGCCCAGCAGTACTTC. This sequence joins TRBV14 and TRBJ2-7; the D gene is possibly TRBD1 (6 bases). The germline gives CDR1 SGHDN, CDR2 FVKESK. This CDR3 is built from 12 residues. V was pared by 5 bases and J by 8 bases, with 13 bases between.